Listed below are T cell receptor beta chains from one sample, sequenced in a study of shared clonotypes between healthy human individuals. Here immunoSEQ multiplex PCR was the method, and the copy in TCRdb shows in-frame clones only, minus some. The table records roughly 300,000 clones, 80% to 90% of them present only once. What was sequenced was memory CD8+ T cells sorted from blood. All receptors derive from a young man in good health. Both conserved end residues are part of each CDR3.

CDR3 protein: CASSWGPGQQETQYF; V gene: TRBV28
CDR3 protein: CSVEPRAWGKETQYF; V gene: TRBV29-1
CDR3 protein: CASSIVYGADQPQHF; V gene: TRBV19
CDR3 protein: CASNTGGEGYTF; V gene: TRBV2
CDR3 protein: CASSSQGTLRVNEQFF; V gene: TRBV5-6
CDR3 protein: CASSFRGGSGANVLTF; V gene: TRBV27
CDR3 protein: CASSDSGSEQFF; V gene: TRBV7-9
CDR3 protein: CASSQEGAGSADTQYF; V gene: TRBV4-2
CDR3 protein: CASSPPKGGSGELFF; V gene: TRBV18
CDR3 protein: CASSLVDRWTVGCEQYF; V gene: TRBV7-9
CDR3 protein: CASSFRAEGENTEAFF; V gene: TRBV5-6
CDR3 protein: CASSPYYDQVEKLFF; V gene: TRBV7-8
CDR3 protein: CASSHPCFNQPQHF; V gene: TRBV7-9
CDR3 protein: CASSPMGGRTEAFF; V gene: TRBV5-4
CDR3 protein: CASRGFVADTQYF; V gene: TRBV27
CDR3 protein: CASSYGTNSYEQYF; V gene: TRBV6-5
CDR3 protein: CASSFRDRGRDTQYF; V gene: TRBV5-1
CDR3 protein: CASSKGQGESNQPQHF; V gene: TRBV21-1
CDR3 protein: CASSFLWRGGPADTQYF; V gene: TRBV27
CDR3 protein: CASSLTGADYNEQFF; V gene: TRBV7-9
CDR3 protein: CAISEYRDVAKNIQYF; V gene: TRBV10-3
CDR3 protein: CASSERWGGSTDTQYF; V gene: TRBV2
CDR3 protein: CASSLQSTGKETQYF; V gene: TRBV7-3
CDR3 protein: CASSYSGDSPYEQYF; V gene: TRBV6-5
CDR3 protein: CASSPGPPGVLGNEQFF; V gene: TRBV7-9
CDR3 protein: CASSFLDGGEQYF; V gene: TRBV5-1
CDR3 protein: CASSLMGDLEAFF; V gene: TRBV18
CDR3 protein: CAISEIAGTQYEQYF; V gene: TRBV10-3
CDR3 protein: CASSRMGLEQFF; V gene: TRBV5-1
CDR3 protein: CASSQSPLGFFYGNIQYF; V gene: TRBV4-1
CDR3 protein: CASSLLSPLHF; V gene: TRBV7-2
CDR3 protein: CASSGGFTRDEQYF; V gene: TRBV6-1
CDR3 protein: CASSPGLAGDTGELFF; V gene: TRBV4-3
CDR3 protein: CSVVRGDKGYTF; V gene: TRBV29-1
CDR3 protein: CASSAGGETQYF; V gene: TRBV5-6
CDR3 protein: CASSTGTTPRDTQYF; V gene: TRBV5-1
CDR3 protein: CASSESGDSYNSPLHF; V gene: TRBV9
CDR3 protein: CASSPMTGYYEQYF; V gene: TRBV27
CDR3 protein: CASSPTGNYGYTF; V gene: TRBV4-1
CDR3 protein: CASSIRQGSYNQPQHF; V gene: TRBV6-6